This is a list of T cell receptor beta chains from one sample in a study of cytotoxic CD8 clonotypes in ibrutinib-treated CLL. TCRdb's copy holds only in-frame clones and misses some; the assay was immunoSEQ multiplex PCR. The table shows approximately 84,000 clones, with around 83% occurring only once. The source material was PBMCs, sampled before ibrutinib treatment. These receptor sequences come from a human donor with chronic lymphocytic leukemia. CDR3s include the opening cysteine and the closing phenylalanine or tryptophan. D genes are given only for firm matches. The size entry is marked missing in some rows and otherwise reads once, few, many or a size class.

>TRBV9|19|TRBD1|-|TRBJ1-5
CASSVVLRGQGYSNQPQHF
TGTGCCAGCAGCGTAGTACTTAGGGGACAGGGGTATAGCAATCAGCCCCAGCATTTT
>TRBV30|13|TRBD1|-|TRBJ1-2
CAWRQGQSYGYTF
TGTGCCTGGAGACAGGGACAGAGCTATGGCTACACCTTC
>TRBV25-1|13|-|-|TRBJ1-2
CASRDSYSGGYTF
TGTGCCAGCAGGGACAGTTACTCTGGTGGCTACACCTTC
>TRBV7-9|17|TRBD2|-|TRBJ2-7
CASSPTTSRTGSYEQYF
TGTGCCAGCAGCCCCACGACTAGCCGTACAGGCTCCTACGAGCAGTACTTC
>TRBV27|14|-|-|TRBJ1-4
CASSFDRTNEKLFF
TGTGCCAGCAGTTTCGACAGGACTAATGAAAAACTGTTTTTT
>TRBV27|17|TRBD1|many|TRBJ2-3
CASSSSTLDRAIHTQYF
TGTGCCAGCAGTTCCTCCACGCTGGACAGGGCGATACATACGCAGTATTTT
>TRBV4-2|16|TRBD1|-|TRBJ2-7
CASSQVAGDRAYEQYF
TGTGCCAGCAGCCAAGTCGCTGGGGACAGGGCCTACGAGCAGTACTTC
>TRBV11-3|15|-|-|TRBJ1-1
CASSLEPGLDTEAFF
TGTGCCAGCAGCTTAGAACCGGGACTTGACACTGAAGCTTTCTTT
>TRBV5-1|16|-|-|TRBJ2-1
CASSLGGGNIYNEQFF
TGCGCCAGCAGCTTGGGCGGCGGGAACATCTACAATGAGCAGTTCTTC
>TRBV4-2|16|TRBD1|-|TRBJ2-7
CASSRARTGVSYEQYF
TGTGCCAGCAGCCGCGCGAGGACAGGGGTGAGCTACGAGCAGTACTTC
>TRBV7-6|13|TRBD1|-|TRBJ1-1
CASSVRQGGEAFF
TGTGCCAGCAGCGTACGACAGGGTGGTGAAGCTTTCTTT
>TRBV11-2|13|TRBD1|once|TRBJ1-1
CASSGTVNTEAFF
TGTGCCAGCAGCGGGACAGTGAACACTGAAGCTTTCTTT
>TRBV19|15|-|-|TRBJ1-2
CASSTVATGDYGYTF
TGTGCCAGTAGTACAGTCGCGACGGGTGACTATGGCTACACCTTC
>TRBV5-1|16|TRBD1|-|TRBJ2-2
CASSLEVTGDTGELFF
TGCGCCAGCAGCTTGGAGGTTACAGGGGACACCGGGGAGCTGTTTTTT
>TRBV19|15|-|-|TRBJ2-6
CASRTRVSGANVLTF
TGTGCCAGTAGGACACGGGTCTCTGGGGCCAACGTCCTGACTTTC
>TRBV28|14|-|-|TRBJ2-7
CASTLGGRVYEQYF
TGTGCCAGCACTCTGGGGGGGCGCGTCTACGAGCAGTACTTC
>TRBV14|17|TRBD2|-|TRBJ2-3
CASSPTLLAGGTDTQYF
TGTGCCAGCAGCCCGACCCTGCTAGCGGGGGGCACAGATACGCAGTATTTT
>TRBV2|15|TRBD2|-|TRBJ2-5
CASSVLAGIAETQYF
TGTGCCAGCAGTGTACTAGCGGGAATTGCGGAGACCCAGTACTTC
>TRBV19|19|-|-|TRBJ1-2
CASSDLVPKNTPLGYGYTF
TGTGCCAGTAGTGACCTGGTCCCGAAAAACACGCCGTTAGGCTATGGCTACACCTTC
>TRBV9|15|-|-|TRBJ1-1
CASSVLPDQDTEAFF
TGTGCCAGCAGCGTACTTCCGGACCAAGACACTGAAGCTTTCTTT
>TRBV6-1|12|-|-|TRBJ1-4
CASSEVRARVFF
TGTGCCAGCAGTGAGGTGAGGGCCAGAGTGTTTTTT
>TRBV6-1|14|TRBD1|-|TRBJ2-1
CASGLGTGLSEQFF
TGTGCCAGCGGTCTCGGGACAGGGTTGAGTGAGCAGTTCTTC
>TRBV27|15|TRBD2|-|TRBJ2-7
CASSLRTSGFYEQYF
TGTGCCAGCAGTTTACGGACTAGCGGATTCTACGAGCAGTACTTC
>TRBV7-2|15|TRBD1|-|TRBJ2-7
CASSLDRGTTYEQYF
TGTGCCAGCAGCTTAGACAGGGGTACAACCTACGAGCAGTACTTC
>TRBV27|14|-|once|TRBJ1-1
CASSLNRVGTEAFF
TGTGCCAGCAGTTTAAACAGGGTGGGCACTGAAGCTTTCTTT
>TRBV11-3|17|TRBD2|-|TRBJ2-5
CASSLGDKAGAVETQYF
TGTGCCAGCAGCTTAGGTGATAAGGCGGGAGCAGTAGAGACCCAGTACTTC
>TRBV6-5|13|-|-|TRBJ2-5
CASSWGLGETQYF
TGTGCCAGCAGTTGGGGGTTGGGGGAGACCCAGTACTTC
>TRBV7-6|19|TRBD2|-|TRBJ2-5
CASSLVSRLAGGKGETQYF
TGTGCCAGCAGCTTAGTATCGCGGCTAGCGGGAGGGAAGGGGGAGACCCAGTACTTC
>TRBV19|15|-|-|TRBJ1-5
CASRKGIDSNQPQHF
TGTGCCAGTAGGAAGGGGATTGATAGCAATCAGCCCCAGCATTTT
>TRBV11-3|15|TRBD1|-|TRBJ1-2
CASSLESGGGYGYTF
TGTGCCAGCAGCTTAGAATCAGGGGGCGGCTATGGCTACACCTTC
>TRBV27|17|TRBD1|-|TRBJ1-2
CASSPRATGDPLYGYTF
TGTGCCAGCAGTCCCAGGGCGACAGGGGACCCTCTTTATGGCTACACCTTC
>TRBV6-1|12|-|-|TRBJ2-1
CATGGLTNEQFF
TGTGCCACTGGCGGACTGACCAATGAGCAGTTCTTC
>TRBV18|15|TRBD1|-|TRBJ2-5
CASSAGQGARETQYF
TGTGCCAGCTCCGCGGGACAGGGGGCGAGGGAGACCCAGTACTTC
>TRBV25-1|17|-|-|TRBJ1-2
CASSELGRTLRNYGYTF
TGTGCCAGCAGTGAATTAGGCAGGACGCTCCGTAACTATGGCTACACCTTC
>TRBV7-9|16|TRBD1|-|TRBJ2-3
CASSLPLGQGTDTQYF
TGTGCCAGCAGCTTACCGCTAGGACAGGGGACAGATACGCAGTATTTT
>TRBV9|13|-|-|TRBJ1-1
CASSVGENTEAFF
TGTGCCAGCAGCGTAGGGGAAAACACTGAAGCTTTCTTT